This T cell receptor beta chain was found in a study of tumor and adjacent non-tumor tissue in lung cancer. Looking at the study overall: There were 12 adenocarcinoma, a couple of squamous cell carcinoma and 1 small cell lung cancer cases. Aged roughly 31 to 76 years, patients included roughly 10 men and 4 to 6 women with stage I to III disease.

A modified ARM-PCR protocol with three rounds of nested PCR amplified TCRbeta. TCRdb processed the multiplex PCR reads anew with MiXCR; each CDR3 protein has one entry. The sample lists some 80,000 distinct CDR3 sequences; 76% were seen once. The template was RNA from unsorted bulk tissue. Distant lung tissue was collected more than 3 cm away from the tumor edge. Details on this clonotype: Its cognate antigen is unknown. A read error may account for a junction end that differs from germline.

The germline V gene has CDR1 SQVTM and CDR2 ANQGSEA. The CDR3 loop spans 13 amino acids. The study, taken as a whole, reports: Significantly higher TCR diversity was found in tumor than normal lung. Tumor repertoires had a smaller top 100 clone share than normal lung.

The chain joins TRBV29-1 to TRBJ2-5; D may be TRBD1 (5 bases). This sequence was found in a man aged 65 to 79 with non-small cell lung cancer. The sample consisted of distant non-tumor lung tissue. The CDR3 loop reads CGVAYRFQEILYF. CDR3 in DNA: TGCGGCGTGGCCTACAGGTTCCAAGAGATCCTGTACTTC.